This TCR beta chain was obtained from a study of glioma-infiltrating T cells after dendritic cell vaccination. CDR1 LNHDA and CDR2 SQIVND come from the germline V gene (reference sequence). V gave up 1 base and J gave up 4 bases, with 10 bases separating them. The CDR3 is 14 residues long. Profiling relied on immunoSEQ multiplex PCR, and the TCRdb table lists in-frame clones only, not all of them. The table records about 82,000 clones, over 85% of them present only once. The V call is TRBV19, the J call TRBJ1-1; TRBD1 might be the D (5 bases). This sequence originates from a human donor with glioblastoma. This specimen consisted of blood, obtained before dendritic cell vaccination. CDR3 DNA sequence: TGTGCCAGTAGTATAGGGGGGGGGAGCACTGAAGCTTTCTTT. This sequence encodes CASSIGGGSTEAFF.